This record covers a single T cell receptor (beta chain). This entry is derived from a study of control samples from healthy donors and cancer patients. This table comes from immunoSEQ multiplex PCR, and its TCRdb copy is limited to in-frame clones, with some not included. The sample carries tens of thousands of clones, 83% recorded once. The CDR3 is 16 residues long. Germline V lookup: CDR1 SGHNT, CDR2 YYREEE (reference sequence). Trimming cost V 0 bases and J 7 bases, with 17 bases left between them. This chain uses TRBV5-4 with TRBJ2-1; possibly TRBD2 for D (6 bases). The sequenced sample was blood. This sequence originates from a man between 60 and 75 years old in good health. CDR3 sequence (DNA): TGTGCCAGCAGCTTGGGGCCCCCGGGTGCGGGGAATGAGCAGTTCTTC. As protein: CASSLGPPGAGNEQFF.